This T cell receptor (beta chain) emerged from a study of cytomegalovirus exposure and HLA in healthy donors. About this clone itself: What it binds is unknown.

PCR was performed using 60 Vbeta and 13 Jbeta primers. Only in-frame clones appear in the TCRdb table, and some are missing; sequencing was by immunoSEQ multiplex PCR. The table lists over 75,000 clones. The CDR3 runs to 13 residues. Germline CDR1 is LNHDA and CDR2 is SQIVND (reference sequence). V gave up 3 bases and J gave up 4 bases; unmatched junction bases: 2. Overall study findings and caveats: Most observed TCR sequences were rare, whereas some public TCRs were detected in many donors. As a later analysis showed, a missense DCLRE1C variant was linked to trimming of TCR beta V- and J-genes.

The specimen sequenced was PBMCs. The source is a girl aged 10-17 years in good health and CMV-seropositive. This chain uses TRBV19 with TRBJ1-1; 7 bases are a match to TRBD1. CDR3 residues: CASSMTGFTEAFF. CDR3 DNA sequence: TGTGCCAGTAGTATGACAGGGTTCACTGAAGCTTTCTTT.